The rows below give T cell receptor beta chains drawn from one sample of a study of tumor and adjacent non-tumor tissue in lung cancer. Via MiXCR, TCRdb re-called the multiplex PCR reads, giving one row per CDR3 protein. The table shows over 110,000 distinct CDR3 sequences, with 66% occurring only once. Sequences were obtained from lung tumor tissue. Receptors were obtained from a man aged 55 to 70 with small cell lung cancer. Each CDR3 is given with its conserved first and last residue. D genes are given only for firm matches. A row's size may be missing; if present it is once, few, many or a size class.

TGCAGCGTTGACGGCGGGACTAGCGGGAGGACAGATACGCAGTATTTT	CSVDGGTSGRTDTQYF	TRBV29-1	many	TRBJ2-3	TRBD2
TGTACCAGCAGTTTGTCAGCGGGAGGCTACGAGCAGTACTTC	CTSSLSAGGYEQYF	TRBV28	NA	TRBJ2-7	TRBD2
TGTGCCAGCAGTTACTCGATAAGCGGGAAGAACACCTGGGAGCTGTTTTTT	CASSYSISGKNTWELFF	TRBV6-2/TRBV6-3	NA	TRBJ2-2	TRBD2
TGTGCCAGCAGTCCCCTACTAGCGGGAGGGCCTAGAGCCGAGCAGTACTTC	CASSPLLAGGPRAEQYF	TRBV6-5	NA	TRBJ2-7	TRBD2
TGTGCCAGCAGCTTAGCGGGGCTAGCGGGAGGAAGGGAGACCCAGTACTTC	CASSLAGLAGGRETQYF	TRBV7-8	NA	TRBJ2-5	TRBD2
TGTGCCAACAATTTGACAGGGATTAGCACAGATACGCAGTATTTT	CANNLTGISTDTQYF	TRBV6-5	NA	TRBJ2-3	TRBD1
TGCACTGCTCCAAGAACTAGTGACAAAAACATTCAATACTTC	CTAPRTSDKNIQYF	TRBV20-1	NA	TRBJ2-4	NA
TGCGCCAGCACCCGGAGGGCTGCAGGGAACACTGAAGCTTTCTTT	CASTRRAAGNTEAFF	TRBV5-1	few	TRBJ1-1	NA
TGCGCCAGCAGCCAAGCCCTAGCGGGGGGCTTGTCGAGCGAGCAGTACTTC	CASSQALAGGLSSEQYF	TRBV4-3	NA	TRBJ2-7	TRBD2
TGCAGTGCTAGGTCCTCTAGCGGGAGCTCCTACAATGAGCAGTTCTTC	CSARSSSGSSYNEQFF	TRBV20-1	many	TRBJ2-1	TRBD2
TGCAGCGTTGAGGGGACTGATAACATTCAGTACTTC	CSVEGTDNIQYF	TRBV29-1	medium-sized	TRBJ2-4	NA
TGTGCCAGCAGTTTACGGCAAAAGCCCCAGCATTTT	CASSLRQKPQHF	TRBV28	few	TRBJ1-5	NA
TGCAGCGTTGCGTGGGCCGCCTCACAGACCCAGTACTTC	CSVAWAASQTQYF	TRBV29-1	many	TRBJ2-5	NA
TGTGCCAGCAGTTACCAACTCGGAGGGGCAGATACGCAGTATTTT	CASSYQLGGADTQYF	TRBV6-2/TRBV6-3	many	TRBJ2-3	NA
TGTGCCAGCAGTTCCCTTGCGGGAGGGCCTGGGCAGTTCTTC	CASSSLAGGPGQFF	TRBV12-3/TRBV12-4	few	TRBJ2-1	TRBD2
TGCAGTGCTCGGGGGAGCGGGACCGCCTCCTACGAGCAGTACTTC	CSARGSGTASYEQYF	TRBV20-1	NA	TRBJ2-7	TRBD2
TGCAGCGTTGACGGCGGCCCTAGCACAGATACGCAGTATTTT	CSVDGGPSTDTQYF	TRBV29-1	NA	TRBJ2-3	NA
TGTGCCAGCAGTGAAGCTATGGGCACGACACGGAAGTATGCTTCACCCCTCCACTTT	CASSEAMGTTRKYASPLHF	TRBV6-1	NA	TRBJ1-6	NA
TGCAGCGTTGTCTGGCTAGCGGTCAACAATAAGCAGTTCTTC	CSVVWLAVNNKQFF	TRBV29-1	NA	TRBJ2-1	TRBD2
TGTGCCAGCAGTTACGGAGACAGGGCTAACTATGGCTACACCTTC	CASSYGDRANYGYTF	TRBV6-6	many	TRBJ1-2	TRBD1
TGTGCCAGCAGCCTTCGACTAGCGGGAGCTCTCCACAATGAGCAGTTCTTC	CASSLRLAGALHNEQFF	TRBV7-8	few	TRBJ2-1	TRBD2
TGTGCCAGCAGCTTGGGGGTGGGGATTGAAGCTTTCTTT	CASSLGVGIEAFF	TRBV5-5	few	TRBJ1-1	NA
TGCAGCGTTGTCGGCCCGGCGGGGAACGGGGACACTGAAGCTTTCTTT	CSVVGPAGNGDTEAFF	TRBV29-1	NA	TRBJ1-1	NA
TGTGCCAGCAGCTCCGGACAGGGCTGGTTAGCTTTCTTT	CASSSGQGWLAFF	TRBV5-6	many	TRBJ1-1	TRBD1
TGCAGTGCTAGACCTAACAGGGTGAGGGGCGGGACCGGGGAGCTGTTTTTT	CSARPNRVRGGTGELFF	TRBV20-1	once	TRBJ2-2	NA
TGCAGCGTACCTCCGGGGAGTAGTGGAAACACCATATATTTT	CSVPPGSSGNTIYF	TRBV29-1	NA	TRBJ1-3	NA
TGTGCCAGCAGTTGGGCAGCCCATAGCAATCAGCCCCAGCATTTT	CASSWAAHSNQPQHF	TRBV28	few	TRBJ1-5	NA
TGTGCCAGCAGTGGTTGGGTAGCGGGAGTACAGGATACCCAGTACTTC	CASSGWVAGVQDTQYF	TRBV6-1	NA	TRBJ2-5	TRBD2
TGTGCCAGCAGTTTAGGGGTCAGCGATGAGACCCAGTACTTC	CASSLGVSDETQYF	TRBV6-1	NA	TRBJ2-5	NA
TGCAGTGCTAGGGTTTGGGCGGGAGTGGCTTTCTTT	CSARVWAGVAFF	TRBV20-1	few	TRBJ1-1	NA
TGTGCCAGTTCACCAAACACAGGCGCCAATGAGCAGTTCTTC	CASSPNTGANEQFF	TRBV18	NA	TRBJ2-1	NA
TGTGCCAGCAGCTTAGCCAATGGGAATTCACCCCTCCACTTT	CASSLANGNSPLHF	TRBV7-9	NA	TRBJ1-6	NA
TGTGCCAGCAGGACTAGCCAGTGGAACACTGGGGAGCTGTTTTTT	CASRTSQWNTGELFF	TRBV6-5	NA	TRBJ2-2	TRBD2
TGTACCAGCAGTTTGGGGGGAACAATCGGCAATCAGCCCCAGCATTTT	CTSSLGGTIGNQPQHF	TRBV27	NA	TRBJ1-5	NA
TGCAGTGCTAGCAACCCTATCAGCTATGGCTACACCTTC	CSASNPISYGYTF	TRBV20-1	NA	TRBJ1-2	NA
TGTGCCAGCAGCTTCGTAGTACTAGCGGGAGACACCGGGGAGCTGTTTTTT	CASSFVVLAGDTGELFF	TRBV11-1	NA	TRBJ2-2	TRBD2
TGTGCCAGCAGCCCCGCTTACGAGCAGTACTTC	CASSPAYEQYF	TRBV7-2	NA	TRBJ2-7	NA
TGTGCCAGCAGCTTAGCGGGACAGGGGAAAGGCGAGACCCAGTACTTC	CASSLAGQGKGETQYF	TRBV7-9	NA	TRBJ2-5	TRBD1
TGCAGTGCTAGACACCCGTGGGCCGCACCCGCGAACACCGGGGAGCTGTTTTTT	CSARHPWAAPANTGELFF	TRBV20-1	many	TRBJ2-2	NA
TGCAGTGCTAGAGGGTTTAGGTATCTTGCTAGCGGGAGCAATGAGCAGTTCTTC	CSARGFRYLASGSNEQFF	TRBV20-1	NA	TRBJ2-1	TRBD2
TGTGCTAGCAGTGACGCGAGGGGGTTCACAGATACGCAGTATTTT	CASSDARGFTDTQYF	TRBV28	NA	TRBJ2-3	NA
TGTGCCAGCAGTGGGAGCGGGGGGGGATACAATGAGCAGTTCTTC	CASSGSGGGYNEQFF	TRBV6-1	many	TRBJ2-1	TRBD2
TGTGCCAGCAGCTTCACGGGGTGCAGTGAGCAGTACTTC	CASSFTGCSEQYF	TRBV6-2/TRBV6-3	NA	TRBJ2-7	NA
TGCAGCGTCTCCAGGGACAGGGGAGGGACTGAAGCTTTCTTT	CSVSRDRGGTEAFF	TRBV29-1	many	TRBJ1-1	TRBD1
TGCAGTGCTAGTAATAAAGGGTTCACAGATACGCAGTATTTT	CSASNKGFTDTQYF	TRBV20-1	few	TRBJ2-3	NA
TGCGCCAGCAGCCCCTGGGGACAAGGAAACACCATATATTTT	CASSPWGQGNTIYF	TRBV5-1	NA	TRBJ1-3	NA
TGTGCCAGCTCCTACACCCCCCAAGAGACCCAGTACTTC	CASSYTPQETQYF	TRBV18	few	TRBJ2-5	NA
TGTGCCATCGCAGGGGGCACGAACACTGAAGCTTTCTTT	CAIAGGTNTEAFF	TRBV10-3	few	TRBJ1-1	TRBD1
TGTGCCAGTAGTATCCAGGGGGCGGGAGATACGCAGTATTTT	CASSIQGAGDTQYF	TRBV19	few	TRBJ2-3	TRBD1